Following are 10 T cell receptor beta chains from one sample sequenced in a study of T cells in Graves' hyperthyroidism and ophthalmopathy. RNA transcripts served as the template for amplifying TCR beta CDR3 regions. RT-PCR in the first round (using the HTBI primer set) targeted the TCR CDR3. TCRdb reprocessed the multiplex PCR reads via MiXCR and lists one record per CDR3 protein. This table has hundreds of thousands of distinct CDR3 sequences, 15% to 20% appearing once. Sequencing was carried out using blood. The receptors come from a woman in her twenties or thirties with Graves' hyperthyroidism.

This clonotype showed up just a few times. Here the CDR3 DNA reads TGTGCCAGCAGTTTCATAGCGGGAGTATACACCGGGGAGCTGTTTTTT. Its translation is CASSFIAGVYTGELFF. The rearrangement joins TRBV6-5 to TRBJ2-2; TRBD2 matches 9 bases. CDR1 MNHEY and CDR2 SVGAGI come from the germline V gene. This CDR3 spans 16 amino acids. V was pared by 4 bases and J by 3 bases, with 6 bases of the junction left unmatched.

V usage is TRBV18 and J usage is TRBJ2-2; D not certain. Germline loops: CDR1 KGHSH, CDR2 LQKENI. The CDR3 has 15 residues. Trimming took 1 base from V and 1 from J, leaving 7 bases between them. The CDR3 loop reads CASSPRQKNTGELFF. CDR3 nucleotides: TGTGCCAGCTCACCACGACAAAAGAACACCGGGGAGCTGTTTTTT.

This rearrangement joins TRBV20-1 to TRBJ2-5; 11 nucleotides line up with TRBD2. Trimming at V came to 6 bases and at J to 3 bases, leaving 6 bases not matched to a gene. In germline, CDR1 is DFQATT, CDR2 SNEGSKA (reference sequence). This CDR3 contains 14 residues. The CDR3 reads CSAAEGLAEETQYF. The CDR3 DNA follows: TGCAGTGCCGCAGAGGGACTAGCGGAAGAGACCCAGTACTTC.

CDR3 loop: CASSTIELAGGTHSYEQYF. DNA for the CDR3: TGTGCCAGCAGCACTATTGAACTAGCGGGGGGGACCCACTCCTACGAGCAGTACTTC. The J gene is TRBJ2-7, the V gene TRBV11-3, with 13 bases lining up with TRBD2. The CDR3 is 19 amino acids. Germline trimming cut 5 bases from V and 0 bases from J; bases unmatched to any gene: 13. The germline V gene encodes CDR1 SGHNT and CDR2 YENEEA. The variable domain in full, completed from reference TRBV11-3 and TRBJ2-7, reads EAGVVQSPRYKIIEKKQPVAFWCNPISGHNTLYWYLQNLGQGPELLIRYENEEAVDDSQLPKDRFSAERLKGVDSTLKIQPAELGDSAVYLCASSTIELAGGTHSYEQYFGPGTRLTVT.

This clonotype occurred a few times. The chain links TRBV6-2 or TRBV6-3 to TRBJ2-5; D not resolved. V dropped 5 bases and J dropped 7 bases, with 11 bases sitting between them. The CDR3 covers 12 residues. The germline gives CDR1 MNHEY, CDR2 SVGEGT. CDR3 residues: CASSGNRRTQYF. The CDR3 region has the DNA TGTGCCAGCAGTGGGAATAGAAGGACCCAGTACTTC.

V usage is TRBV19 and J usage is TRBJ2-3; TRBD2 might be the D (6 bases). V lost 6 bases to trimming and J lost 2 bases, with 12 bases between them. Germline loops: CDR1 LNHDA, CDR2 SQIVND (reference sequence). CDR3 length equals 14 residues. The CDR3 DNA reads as TGTGCCAGTAGGGAGGGGTTAGACACAGATACGCAGTATTTT. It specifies CASREGLDTDTQYF.

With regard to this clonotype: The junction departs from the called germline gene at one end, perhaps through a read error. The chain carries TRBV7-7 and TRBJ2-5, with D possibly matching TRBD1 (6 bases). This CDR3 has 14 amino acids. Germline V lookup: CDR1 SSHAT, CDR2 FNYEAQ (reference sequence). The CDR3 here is CASSPTGQPETQYF. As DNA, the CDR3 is TGTGCTAGCAGCCCGACAGGTCAACCAGAGACCCAGTACTTC.

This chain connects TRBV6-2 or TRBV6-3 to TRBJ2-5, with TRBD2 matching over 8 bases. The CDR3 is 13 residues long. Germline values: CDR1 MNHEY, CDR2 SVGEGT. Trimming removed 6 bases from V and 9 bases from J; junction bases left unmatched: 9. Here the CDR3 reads CASSVTSEGSQYF. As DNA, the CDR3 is TGTGCCAGCAGCGTGACTAGCGAGGGGTCCCAGTACTTC.

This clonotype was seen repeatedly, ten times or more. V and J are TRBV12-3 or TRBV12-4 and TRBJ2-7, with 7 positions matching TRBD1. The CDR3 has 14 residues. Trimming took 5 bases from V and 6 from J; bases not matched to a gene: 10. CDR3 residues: CASSPDRVSAEQYF. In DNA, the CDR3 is TGTGCCAGCAGTCCCGACAGGGTTAGCGCCGAGCAGTACTTC.

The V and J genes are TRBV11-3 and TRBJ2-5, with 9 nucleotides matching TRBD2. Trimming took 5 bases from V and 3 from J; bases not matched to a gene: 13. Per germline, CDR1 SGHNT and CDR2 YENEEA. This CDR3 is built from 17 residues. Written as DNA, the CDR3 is TGTGCCAGCAGCCAAAAGTATAGCGGGAGCGCGAAAGAGACCCAGTACTTC. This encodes CASSQKYSGSAKETQYF.